Listed below are T cell receptor beta chains from one sample, sequenced in a study of vaccination effects on CD4 cells after COVID-19. Libraries were prepared by immunoSEQ multiplex PCR; TCRdb keeps only in-frame clonotypes and omits some of them. The sample shows 70,000 or so clones, over 60% of them seen only once. These receptors' antigens are unknown. Source: CD4+ T cells from PBMCs cultured without peptide, taken before COVID-19 vaccination. Every receptor here comes from a human donor who received a COVID-19 vaccine. CDR3s include the opening cysteine and the closing phenylalanine or tryptophan. The D gene is left open where the match is weak. A clone size is listed for some rows: how often the clone was seen (once, few, many), or a class if it is expanded.

v_gene: TRBV6-2/TRBV6-3
abundance: .
j_gene: TRBJ2-5
d_gene: TRBD1
CDR3aa: CASSAGTGGGQETQYF
CDR3nt: TGTGCCAGCAGTGCCGGGACAGGGGGCGGGCAAGAGACCCAGTACTTC

v_gene: TRBV24-1
abundance: .
j_gene: TRBJ2-5
d_gene: TRBD1
CDR3aa: CATSDPGQAQETQYF
CDR3nt: TGTGCCACCAGTGATCCCGGACAGGCCCAAGAGACCCAGTACTTC

v_gene: TRBV5-6
abundance: .
j_gene: TRBJ2-5
d_gene: .
CDR3aa: CASSLVKGMRETQYF
CDR3nt: TGTGCCAGCAGCTTGGTAAAGGGCATGCGAGAGACCCAGTACTTC

v_gene: TRBV6-6
abundance: .
j_gene: TRBJ2-1
d_gene: TRBD1
CDR3aa: CASSQTGGEQFF
CDR3nt: TGTGCCAGCAGCCAAACAGGGGGTGAGCAGTTCTTC

v_gene: TRBV28
abundance: .
j_gene: TRBJ2-5
d_gene: TRBD2
CDR3aa: CASSKAGGQETQYF
CDR3nt: TGTGCCAGCAGCAAAGCGGGGGGGCAAGAGACCCAGTACTTC

v_gene: TRBV7-7
abundance: .
j_gene: TRBJ2-5
d_gene: .
CDR3aa: CASSLVGGFQETQYF
CDR3nt: TGTGCCAGCAGCTTAGTCGGGGGATTTCAAGAGACCCAGTACTTC

v_gene: TRBV30
abundance: .
j_gene: TRBJ1-2
d_gene: .
CDR3aa: CAWSVGRVPNYGYTF
CDR3nt: TGTGCCTGGAGTGTCGGCAGGGTTCCTAACTATGGCTACACCTTC

v_gene: TRBV5-6
abundance: few
j_gene: TRBJ1-2
d_gene: TRBD1
CDR3aa: CASSGGQGFRTNYGYTF
CDR3nt: TGTGCCAGCAGCGGTGGACAGGGCTTTCGAACTAACTATGGCTACACCTTC

v_gene: TRBV6-2/TRBV6-3
abundance: .
j_gene: TRBJ1-1
d_gene: .
CDR3aa: CASSNRGEAFF
CDR3nt: TGTGCCAGCAGTAACCGAGGAGAAGCTTTCTTT

v_gene: TRBV5-1
abundance: .
j_gene: TRBJ1-4
d_gene: .
CDR3aa: CASSFSGGLTNEKLFF
CDR3nt: TGCGCCAGCAGCTTCAGTGGCGGTTTGACTAATGAAAAACTGTTTTTT

v_gene: TRBV5-1
abundance: .
j_gene: TRBJ2-3
d_gene: .
CDR3aa: CASSLAPPPDTQYF
CDR3nt: TGCGCCAGCAGCTTGGCACCACCTCCAGATACGCAGTATTTT

v_gene: TRBV6-5
abundance: .
j_gene: TRBJ2-1
d_gene: .
CDR3aa: CASSLEKSSYNEQFF
CDR3nt: TGTGCCAGCAGTTTGGAGAAAAGCTCCTACAATGAGCAGTTCTTC

v_gene: TRBV2
abundance: .
j_gene: TRBJ1-1
d_gene: .
CDR3aa: CASSQENPGTEAFF
CDR3nt: TGTGCCAGCAGCCAAGAAAATCCGGGCACTGAAGCTTTCTTT

v_gene: TRBV9
abundance: once
j_gene: TRBJ1-4
d_gene: .
CDR3aa: CASSGTDGVWEKLFF
CDR3nt: TGTGCCAGCAGCGGGACCGACGGGGTGTGGGAAAAACTGTTTTTT

v_gene: TRBV30
abundance: .
j_gene: TRBJ2-6
d_gene: .
CDR3aa: CAWSYTGDPTGANVLTF
CDR3nt: TGTGCCTGGAGTTATACAGGTGACCCTACTGGGGCCAACGTCCTGACTTTC

v_gene: TRBV1
abundance: .
j_gene: TRBJ1-1
d_gene: .
CDR3aa: CTLGNTEAFF
CDR3nt: TGCACGCTTGGGAACACTGAAGCTTTCTTT

v_gene: TRBV28
abundance: .
j_gene: TRBJ1-2
d_gene: .
CDR3aa: CASRDRGNRFQKFNYGYTF
CDR3nt: TGTGCCAGCAGGGACAGAGGGAACAGATTCCAAAAGTTTAACTATGGCTACACCTTC

v_gene: TRBV7-9
abundance: .
j_gene: TRBJ1-3
d_gene: .
CDR3aa: CASSLVGRFGNTIYF
CDR3nt: TGTGCCAGCAGCTTAGTTGGCCGCTTTGGAAACACCATATATTTT

v_gene: TRBV7-8
abundance: few
j_gene: TRBJ2-2
d_gene: .
CDR3aa: CASSFGNTMNTGELFF
CDR3nt: TGTGCCAGCAGCTTTGGGAACACAATGAACACCGGGGAGCTGTTTTTT

v_gene: TRBV5-4
abundance: .
j_gene: TRBJ2-1
d_gene: .
CDR3aa: CASSHPTGIAYNEQFF
CDR3nt: TGTGCCAGCAGCCACCCTACAGGGATCGCCTACAATGAGCAGTTCTTC

v_gene: TRBV6-5
abundance: .
j_gene: TRBJ2-2
d_gene: TRBD1
CDR3aa: CASKKPGQDTGELFF
CDR3nt: TGTGCCAGTAAGAAACCGGGACAGGACACCGGGGAGCTGTTTTTT

v_gene: TRBV6-5
abundance: .
j_gene: TRBJ2-3
d_gene: .
CDR3aa: CASSSSADTQYF
CDR3nt: TGTGCCAGCAGTTCGAGCGCAGATACGCAGTATTTT

v_gene: TRBV28
abundance: .
j_gene: TRBJ1-2
d_gene: TRBD1
CDR3aa: CASRDRTGGFLNYGYTF
CDR3nt: TGTGCCAGCAGGGACCGCACAGGGGGCTTTCTTAACTATGGCTACACCTTC

v_gene: TRBV19
abundance: .
j_gene: TRBJ1-5
d_gene: TRBD1
CDR3aa: CASSIGGRGRNQPQHF
CDR3nt: TGTGCCAGTAGTATAGGAGGCAGGGGGCGCAATCAGCCCCAGCATTTT

v_gene: TRBV4-1
abundance: .
j_gene: TRBJ2-3
d_gene: .
CDR3aa: CASSQRTADTQYF
CDR3nt: TGCGCCAGCAGCCAACGGACAGCAGATACGCAGTATTTT

v_gene: TRBV30
abundance: .
j_gene: TRBJ1-1
d_gene: .
CDR3aa: CAWRRTGVAYAFF
CDR3nt: TGTGCCTGGAGAAGAACAGGTGTGGCGTATGCTTTCTTT

v_gene: TRBV18
abundance: .
j_gene: TRBJ2-1
d_gene: .
CDR3aa: CASSPMGGGEQFF
CDR3nt: TGTGCCAGCTCACCAATGGGTGGGGGTGAGCAGTTCTTC

v_gene: TRBV19
abundance: .
j_gene: TRBJ1-5
d_gene: .
CDR3aa: CASSPWGSNQPQHF
CDR3nt: TGTGCCAGTAGTCCCTGGGGATCGAATCAGCCCCAGCATTTT

v_gene: TRBV3-1/TRBV3-2
abundance: .
j_gene: TRBJ1-5
d_gene: TRBD1
CDR3aa: CASSPRTGGHQPQHF
CDR3nt: TGTGCCAGCAGCCCCCGGACAGGGGGCCATCAGCCCCAGCATTTT

v_gene: TRBV7-3
abundance: .
j_gene: TRBJ2-1
d_gene: .
CDR3aa: CASSLTSSIPAKYSYNEQFF
CDR3nt: TGTGCCAGCAGCTTAACTTCATCGATCCCAGCCAAGTACTCCTACAATGAGCAGTTCTTC

v_gene: TRBV6-1
abundance: .
j_gene: TRBJ2-2
d_gene: TRBD1
CDR3aa: CASSARQGASTGELFF
CDR3nt: TGTGCCAGCAGTGCCCGACAGGGTGCTAGCACCGGGGAGCTGTTTTTT

v_gene: TRBV4-3
abundance: .
j_gene: TRBJ1-1
d_gene: .
CDR3aa: CASSQERFRDTEAFF
CDR3nt: TGCGCCAGCAGCCAAGAACGGTTTCGGGACACTGAAGCTTTCTTT

v_gene: TRBV7-9
abundance: .
j_gene: TRBJ2-1
d_gene: TRBD2
CDR3aa: CASSLGLAGGNSYNEQFF
CDR3nt: TGTGCCAGCAGCCTAGGACTAGCGGGGGGGAACTCCTACAATGAGCAGTTCTTC

v_gene: TRBV14
abundance: .
j_gene: TRBJ1-2
d_gene: TRBD1
CDR3aa: CASSLDKQGVFGYTF
CDR3nt: TGTGCCAGCAGCCTAGACAAACAGGGGGTGTTTGGCTACACCTTC

v_gene: TRBV9
abundance: .
j_gene: TRBJ1-3
d_gene: .
CDR3aa: CASSVGNTIYF
CDR3nt: TGTGCCAGCAGCGTTGGAAACACCATATATTTT

v_gene: TRBV2
abundance: .
j_gene: TRBJ1-1
d_gene: .
CDR3aa: CASSLTSEGKAFF
CDR3nt: TGTGCCAGCAGCCTGACATCCGAGGGTAAGGCTTTCTTT

v_gene: TRBV19
abundance: .
j_gene: TRBJ1-4
d_gene: .
CDR3aa: CASSAQQGKLFF
CDR3nt: TGTGCCAGTAGTGCACAACAGGGAAAACTGTTTTTT

v_gene: TRBV5-6
abundance: .
j_gene: TRBJ1-1
d_gene: .
CDR3aa: CASSLRGLVTEAFF
CDR3nt: TGTGCCAGCAGCTTGAGAGGGTTGGTCACTGAAGCTTTCTTT

v_gene: TRBV5-1
abundance: .
j_gene: TRBJ1-3
d_gene: TRBD1
CDR3aa: CASSSDRVPGNTIYF
CDR3nt: TGCGCCAGCAGCAGCGACAGGGTACCTGGAAACACCATATATTTT

v_gene: TRBV5-1
abundance: few
j_gene: TRBJ2-2
d_gene: .
CDR3aa: CASSLTQGPGELFF
CDR3nt: TGCGCCAGCAGCTTAACCCAGGGACCCGGGGAGCTGTTTTTT

v_gene: TRBV14
abundance: .
j_gene: TRBJ1-4
d_gene: .
CDR3aa: CASSRTLNEKLFF
CDR3nt: TGTGCCAGCAGCCGGACCCTTAATGAAAAACTGTTTTTT

v_gene: TRBV5-8
abundance: few
j_gene: TRBJ1-6
d_gene: .
CDR3aa: CASSLMQIYNSPLHF
CDR3nt: TGTGCCAGCAGCTTGATGCAGATCTATAATTCACCCCTCCACTTT

v_gene: TRBV5-8
abundance: .
j_gene: TRBJ1-1
d_gene: .
CDR3aa: CASPAAVGVRNTEAFF
CDR3nt: TGTGCCAGCCCTGCCGCCGTGGGGGTTCGGAACACTGAAGCTTTCTTT

v_gene: TRBV27
abundance: few
j_gene: TRBJ1-1
d_gene: TRBD1
CDR3aa: CASSLRVQGANTEAFF
CDR3nt: TGTGCCAGCAGTTTAAGGGTCCAGGGGGCGAACACTGAAGCTTTCTTT

v_gene: TRBV29-1
abundance: .
j_gene: TRBJ1-2
d_gene: .
CDR3aa: CSVRSGPAERYTF
CDR3nt: TGCAGCGTCCGAAGCGGGCCGGCGGAACGCTACACCTTC

v_gene: TRBV4-1
abundance: .
j_gene: TRBJ2-3
d_gene: .
CDR3aa: CASSQGTYLTDTQYF
CDR3nt: TGCGCCAGCAGCCAAGGCACGTACCTCACAGATACGCAGTATTTT

v_gene: TRBV3-1/TRBV3-2
abundance: .
j_gene: TRBJ1-2
d_gene: .
CDR3aa: CASSQDSYGGYTF
CDR3nt: TGTGCCAGCAGCCAAGACTCCTATGGCGGCTACACCTTC

v_gene: TRBV27
abundance: .
j_gene: TRBJ2-1
d_gene: .
CDR3aa: CASTDLGPRGNEQFF
CDR3nt: TGTGCCAGCACGGATCTAGGGCCGCGGGGCAATGAGCAGTTCTTC

v_gene: TRBV27
abundance: .
j_gene: TRBJ2-4
d_gene: .
CDR3aa: CASSRDRNPNIQYF
CDR3nt: TGTGCCAGCAGTCGAGACAGGAATCCTAACATTCAGTACTTC

v_gene: TRBV7-9
abundance: .
j_gene: TRBJ1-6
d_gene: TRBD1
CDR3aa: CASRPSGQGYSPLHF
CDR3nt: TGTGCCAGCAGACCCTCGGGACAGGGTTATTCACCCCTCCACTTT

v_gene: TRBV19
abundance: once
j_gene: TRBJ2-5
d_gene: TRBD1
CDR3aa: CASSHSTGGLLRSQETQYF
CDR3nt: TGTGCCAGTAGCCACTCCACAGGGGGGCTTTTACGTAGCCAAGAGACCCAGTACTTC

v_gene: TRBV19
abundance: .
j_gene: TRBJ2-3
d_gene: .
CDR3aa: CASRTQGNPDTQYF
CDR3nt: TGTGCCAGTAGGACGCAAGGGAATCCAGATACGCAGTATTTT

v_gene: TRBV5-1
abundance: .
j_gene: TRBJ2-3
d_gene: .
CDR3aa: CASSPGTIETDTQYF
CDR3nt: TGCGCCAGCAGCCCCGGGACAATCGAGACAGATACGCAGTATTTT

v_gene: TRBV6-4
abundance: .
j_gene: TRBJ2-1
d_gene: .
CDR3aa: CASSEGPNYNEQFF
CDR3nt: TGTGCCAGCAGTGAGGGGCCGAATTACAATGAGCAGTTCTTC

v_gene: TRBV19
abundance: .
j_gene: TRBJ1-6
d_gene: .
CDR3aa: CASKGSGAEGNSPLHF
CDR3nt: TGTGCCAGTAAGGGAAGCGGGGCGGAGGGAAATTCACCCCTCCACTTT

v_gene: TRBV2
abundance: .
j_gene: TRBJ2-2
d_gene: TRBD1
CDR3aa: CASSGTGRGTGELFF
CDR3nt: TGTGCCAGCAGCGGGACAGGGCGGGGAACCGGGGAGCTGTTTTTT

v_gene: TRBV2
abundance: .
j_gene: TRBJ1-4
d_gene: .
CDR3aa: CASSLPRVSDEKLFF
CDR3nt: TGTGCCAGCAGTCTACCAAGGGTATCAGATGAAAAACTGTTTTTT

v_gene: TRBV7-2
abundance: once
j_gene: TRBJ2-2
d_gene: .
CDR3aa: CASSTPWGVTGELFF
CDR3nt: TGTGCCAGCAGCACCCCCTGGGGTGTCACCGGGGAGCTGTTTTTT

v_gene: TRBV19
abundance: .
j_gene: TRBJ2-1
d_gene: TRBD1
CDR3aa: CASSTDRVPYNEQFF
CDR3nt: TGTGCCAGTAGTACCGACAGGGTACCCTACAATGAGCAGTTCTTC

v_gene: TRBV3-1/TRBV3-2
abundance: .
j_gene: TRBJ1-3
d_gene: .
CDR3aa: CASSLRGLSGNTIYF
CDR3nt: TGTGCCAGCAGCCTCCGGGGACTCTCTGGAAACACCATATATTTT